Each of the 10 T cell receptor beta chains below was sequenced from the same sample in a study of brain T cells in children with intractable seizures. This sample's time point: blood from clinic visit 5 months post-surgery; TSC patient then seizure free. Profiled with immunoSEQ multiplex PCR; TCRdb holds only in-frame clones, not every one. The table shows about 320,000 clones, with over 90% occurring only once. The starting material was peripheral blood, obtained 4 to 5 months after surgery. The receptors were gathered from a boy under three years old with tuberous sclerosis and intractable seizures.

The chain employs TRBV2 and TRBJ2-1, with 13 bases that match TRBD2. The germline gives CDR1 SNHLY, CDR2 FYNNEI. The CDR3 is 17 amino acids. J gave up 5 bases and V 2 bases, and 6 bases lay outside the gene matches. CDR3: CASSEITSGREDNEQFF. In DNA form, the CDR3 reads TGTGCCAGCAGTGAAATCACTAGCGGGAGGGAGGACAATGAGCAGTTCTTC. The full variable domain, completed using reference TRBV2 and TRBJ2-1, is EPEVTQTPSHQVTQMGQEVILRCVPISNHLYFYWYRQILGQKVEFLVSFYNNEISEKSEIFDDQFSVERPDGSNFTLKIRSTKLEDSAMYFCASSEITSGREDNEQFFGPGTRLTVL.

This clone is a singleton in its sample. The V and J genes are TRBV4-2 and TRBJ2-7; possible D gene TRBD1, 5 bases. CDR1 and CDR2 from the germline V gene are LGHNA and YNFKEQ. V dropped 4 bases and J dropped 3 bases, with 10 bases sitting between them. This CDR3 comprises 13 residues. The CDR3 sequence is CASSPDINYEQYF. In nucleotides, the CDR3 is TGTGCCAGCAGCCCGGACATAAACTACGAGCAGTACTTC.

CDR3 sequence: CAWSVPLAGVNTGELFF. The CDR3 DNA sequence: TGTGCCTGGAGCGTACCCCTAGCGGGGGTGAACACCGGGGAGCTGTTTTTT. The chain recombines TRBV30 with TRBJ2-2; 10 nucleotides match TRBD2. The J segment lost 1 base and the V segment lost 3 bases, leaving 8 bases of the junction unmatched. Germline loops: CDR1 GTSNPN, CDR2 SVGIG (reference sequence). The length of the CDR3 is 17 residues.

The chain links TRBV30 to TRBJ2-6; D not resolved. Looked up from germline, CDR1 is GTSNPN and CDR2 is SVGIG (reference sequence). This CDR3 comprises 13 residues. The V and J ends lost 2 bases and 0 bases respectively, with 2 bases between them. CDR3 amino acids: CAWSSSGANVLTF. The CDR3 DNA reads TGTGCCTGGAGTTCCTCTGGGGCCAACGTCCTGACTTTC.

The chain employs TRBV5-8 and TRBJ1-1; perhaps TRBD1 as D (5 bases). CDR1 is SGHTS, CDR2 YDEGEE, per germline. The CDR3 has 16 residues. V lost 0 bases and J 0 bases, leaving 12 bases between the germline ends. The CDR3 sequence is CASSLAPREMNTEAFF. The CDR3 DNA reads TGTGCCAGCAGCTTGGCCCCCAGGGAAATGAACACTGAAGCTTTCTTT. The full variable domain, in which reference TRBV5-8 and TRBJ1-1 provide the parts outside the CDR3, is EAGVTQSPTHLIKTRGQQATLRCSPISGHTSVYWYQQALGLGLQFLLWYDEGEERNRGNFPPRFSGRQFPNYSSELNVNALELEDSALYLCASSLAPREMNTEAFFGQGTRLTVV.

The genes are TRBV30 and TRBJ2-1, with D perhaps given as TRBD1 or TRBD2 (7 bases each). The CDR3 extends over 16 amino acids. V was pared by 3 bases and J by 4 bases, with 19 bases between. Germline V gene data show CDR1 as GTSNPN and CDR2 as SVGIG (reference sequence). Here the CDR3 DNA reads TGTGCCTGGAGCCCCAGGGAGGGGGCAGGTTACAATGAGCAGTTCTTC. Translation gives CAWSPREGAGYNEQFF.

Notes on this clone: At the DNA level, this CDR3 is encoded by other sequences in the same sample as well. This CDR3 reads CASSLGGGYNEQFF. The DNA for the CDR3 is TGTGCCAGCAGTTTAGGGGGGGGCTACAATGAGCAGTTCTTC. This sequence joins TRBV27 and TRBJ2-1; TRBD2 matches at 7 bases. Germline assignment: CDR1 MNHEY and CDR2 SMNVEV (reference sequence). This CDR3 comprises 14 residues. V trimming: 2 bases; J trimming: 3 bases; junction bases outside the gene matches: 1.

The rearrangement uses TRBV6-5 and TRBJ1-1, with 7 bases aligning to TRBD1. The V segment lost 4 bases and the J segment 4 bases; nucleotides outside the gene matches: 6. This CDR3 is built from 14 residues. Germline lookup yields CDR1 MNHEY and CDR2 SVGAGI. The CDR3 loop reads CASSSNTGATEAFF. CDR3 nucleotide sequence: TGTGCCAGCAGTTCCAACACAGGGGCCACTGAAGCTTTCTTT.

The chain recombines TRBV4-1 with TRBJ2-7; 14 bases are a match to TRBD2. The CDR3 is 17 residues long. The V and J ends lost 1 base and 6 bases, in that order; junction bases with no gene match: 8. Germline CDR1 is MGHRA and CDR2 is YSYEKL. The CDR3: CASSQGPGLAGGGEQYF. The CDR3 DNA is TGCGCCAGCAGCCAAGGACCCGGACTAGCGGGAGGAGGCGAGCAGTACTTC.

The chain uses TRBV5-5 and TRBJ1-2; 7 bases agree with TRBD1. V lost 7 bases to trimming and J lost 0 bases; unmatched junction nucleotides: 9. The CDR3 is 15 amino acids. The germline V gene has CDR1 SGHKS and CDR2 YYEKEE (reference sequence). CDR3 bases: TGTGCCAGCTTCCCAGGGGGGCAGGCTAACTATGGCTACACCTTC. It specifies CASFPGGQANYGYTF.